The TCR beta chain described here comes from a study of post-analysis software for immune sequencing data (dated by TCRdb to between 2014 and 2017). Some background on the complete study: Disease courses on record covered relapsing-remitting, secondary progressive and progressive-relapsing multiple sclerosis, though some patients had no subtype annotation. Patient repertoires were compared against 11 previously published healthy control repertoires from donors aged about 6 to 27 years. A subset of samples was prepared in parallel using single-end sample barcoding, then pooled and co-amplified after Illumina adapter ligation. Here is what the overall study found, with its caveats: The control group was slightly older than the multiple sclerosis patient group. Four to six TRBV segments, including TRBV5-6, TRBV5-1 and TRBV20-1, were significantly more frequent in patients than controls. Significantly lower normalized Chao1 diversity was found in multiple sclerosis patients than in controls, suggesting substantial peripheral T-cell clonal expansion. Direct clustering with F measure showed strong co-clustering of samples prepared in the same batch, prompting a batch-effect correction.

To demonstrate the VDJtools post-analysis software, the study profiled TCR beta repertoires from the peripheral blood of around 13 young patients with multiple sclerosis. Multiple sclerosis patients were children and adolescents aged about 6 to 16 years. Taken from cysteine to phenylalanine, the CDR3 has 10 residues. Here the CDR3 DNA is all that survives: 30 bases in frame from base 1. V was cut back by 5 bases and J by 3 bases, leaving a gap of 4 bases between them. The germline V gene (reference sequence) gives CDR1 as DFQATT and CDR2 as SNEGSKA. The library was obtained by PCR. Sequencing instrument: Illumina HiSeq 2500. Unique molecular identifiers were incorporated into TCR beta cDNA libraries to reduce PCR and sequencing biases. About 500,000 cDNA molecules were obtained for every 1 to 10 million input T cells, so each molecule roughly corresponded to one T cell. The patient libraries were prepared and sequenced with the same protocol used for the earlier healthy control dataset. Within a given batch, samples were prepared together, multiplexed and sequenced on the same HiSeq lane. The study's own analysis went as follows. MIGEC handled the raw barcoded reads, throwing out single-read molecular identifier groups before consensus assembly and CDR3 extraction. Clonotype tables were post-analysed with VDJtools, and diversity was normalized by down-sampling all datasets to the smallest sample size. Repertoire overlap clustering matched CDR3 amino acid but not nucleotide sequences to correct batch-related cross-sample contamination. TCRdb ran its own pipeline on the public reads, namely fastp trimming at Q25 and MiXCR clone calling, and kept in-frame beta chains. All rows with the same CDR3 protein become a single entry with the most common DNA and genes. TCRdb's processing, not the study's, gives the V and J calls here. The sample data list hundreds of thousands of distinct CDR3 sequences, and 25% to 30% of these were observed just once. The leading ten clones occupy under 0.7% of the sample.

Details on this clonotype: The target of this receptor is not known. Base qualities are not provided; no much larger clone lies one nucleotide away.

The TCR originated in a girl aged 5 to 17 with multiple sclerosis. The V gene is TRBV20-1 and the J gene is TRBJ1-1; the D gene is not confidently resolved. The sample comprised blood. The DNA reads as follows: TGCAGTGCTCCAGACACTGAAGCTTTCTTT. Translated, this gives CSAPDTEAFF.